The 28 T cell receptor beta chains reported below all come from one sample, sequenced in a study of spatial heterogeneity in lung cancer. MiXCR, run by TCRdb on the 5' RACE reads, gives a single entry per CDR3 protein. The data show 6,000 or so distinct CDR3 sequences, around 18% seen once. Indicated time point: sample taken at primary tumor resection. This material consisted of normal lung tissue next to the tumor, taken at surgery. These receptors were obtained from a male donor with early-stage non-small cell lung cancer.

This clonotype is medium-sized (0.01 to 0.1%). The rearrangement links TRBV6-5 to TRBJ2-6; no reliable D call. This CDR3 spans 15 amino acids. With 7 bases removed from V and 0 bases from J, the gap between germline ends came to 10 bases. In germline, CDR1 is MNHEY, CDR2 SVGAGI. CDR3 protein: CASTPGSSGANVLTF. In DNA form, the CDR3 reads TGTGCCAGCACCCCCGGCTCCTCTGGGGCCAACGTCCTGACTTTC.

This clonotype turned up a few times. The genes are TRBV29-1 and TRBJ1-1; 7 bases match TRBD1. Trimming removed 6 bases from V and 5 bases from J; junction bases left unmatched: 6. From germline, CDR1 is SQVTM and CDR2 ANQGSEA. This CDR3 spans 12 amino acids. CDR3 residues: CSVAQGWTEAFF. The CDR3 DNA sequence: TGCAGCGTGGCACAGGGGTGGACTGAAGCTTTCTTT.

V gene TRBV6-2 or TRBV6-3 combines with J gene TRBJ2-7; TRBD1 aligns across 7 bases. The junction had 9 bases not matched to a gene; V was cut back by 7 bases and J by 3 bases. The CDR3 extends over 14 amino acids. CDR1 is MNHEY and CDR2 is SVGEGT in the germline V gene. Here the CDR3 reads CASNVGTAYYEQYF. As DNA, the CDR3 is TGTGCCAGCAATGTTGGGACAGCATACTACGAGCAGTACTTC.

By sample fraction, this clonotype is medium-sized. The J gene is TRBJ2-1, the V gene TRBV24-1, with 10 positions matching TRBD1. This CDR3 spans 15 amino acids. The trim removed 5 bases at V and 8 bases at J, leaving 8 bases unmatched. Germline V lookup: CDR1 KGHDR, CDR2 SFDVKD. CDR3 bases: TGTGCCACCAGTGTCCGGACAGGGGGTATCGATGAGCAGTTCTTC. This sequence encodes CATSVRTGGIDEQFF.

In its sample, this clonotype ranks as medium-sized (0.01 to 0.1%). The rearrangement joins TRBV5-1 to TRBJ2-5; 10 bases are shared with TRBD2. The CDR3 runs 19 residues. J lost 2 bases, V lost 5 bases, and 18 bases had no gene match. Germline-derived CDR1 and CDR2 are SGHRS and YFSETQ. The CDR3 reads CASRHGLRQREGRQETQYF. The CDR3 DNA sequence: TGCGCCAGCAGACACGGACTTCGCCAGCGGGAGGGCCGGCAAGAGACCCAGTACTTC. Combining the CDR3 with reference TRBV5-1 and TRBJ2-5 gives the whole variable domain KAGVTQTPRYLIKTRGQQVTLSCSPISGHRSVSWYQQTPGQGLQFLFEYFSETQRNKGNFPGRFSGRQFSNSRSEMNVSTLELGDSALYLCASRHGLRQREGRQETQYFGPGTRLLVL.

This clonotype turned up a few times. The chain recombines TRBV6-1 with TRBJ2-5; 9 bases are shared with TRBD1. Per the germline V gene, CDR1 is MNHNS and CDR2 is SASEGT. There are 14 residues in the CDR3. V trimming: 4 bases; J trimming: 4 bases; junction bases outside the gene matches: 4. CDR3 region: CASSAGQGGETQYF. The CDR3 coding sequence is TGTGCCAGCAGTGCGGGACAGGGAGGAGAGACCCAGTACTTC.

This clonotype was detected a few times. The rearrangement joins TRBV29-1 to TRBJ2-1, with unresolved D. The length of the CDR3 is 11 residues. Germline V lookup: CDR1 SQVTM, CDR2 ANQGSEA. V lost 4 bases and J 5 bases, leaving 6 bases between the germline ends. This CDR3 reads CSVVRDNEQFF. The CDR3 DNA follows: TGCAGCGTTGTCAGAGACAATGAGCAGTTCTTC.

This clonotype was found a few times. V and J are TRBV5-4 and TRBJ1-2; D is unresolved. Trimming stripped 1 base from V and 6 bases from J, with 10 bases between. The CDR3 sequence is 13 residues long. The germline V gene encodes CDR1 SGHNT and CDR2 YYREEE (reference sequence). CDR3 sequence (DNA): TGTGCCAGCAGCTTGTGGTCCGGGGATGGCTACACCTTC. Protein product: CASSLWSGDGYTF.

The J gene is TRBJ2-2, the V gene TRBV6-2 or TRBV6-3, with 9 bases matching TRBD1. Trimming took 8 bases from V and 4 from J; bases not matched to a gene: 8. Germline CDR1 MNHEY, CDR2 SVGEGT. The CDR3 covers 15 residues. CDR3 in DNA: TGTGCCAGCGGAATACAGGGGGCGCGCACCGGGGAGCTGTTTTTT. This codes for CASGIQGARTGELFF.

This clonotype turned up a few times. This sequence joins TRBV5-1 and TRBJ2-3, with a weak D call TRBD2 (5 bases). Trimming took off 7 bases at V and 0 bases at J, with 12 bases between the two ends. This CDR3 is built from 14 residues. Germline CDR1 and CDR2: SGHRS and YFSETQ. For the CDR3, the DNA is TGCGCCAGCGGGAGTCAAACTAGCACAGATACGCAGTATTTT. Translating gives CASGSQTSTDTQYF.

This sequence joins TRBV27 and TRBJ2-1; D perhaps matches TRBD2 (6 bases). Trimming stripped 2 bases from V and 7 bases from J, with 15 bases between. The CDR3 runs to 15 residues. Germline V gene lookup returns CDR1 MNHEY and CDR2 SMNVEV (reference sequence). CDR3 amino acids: CASSLGGGAWNEQFF. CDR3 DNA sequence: TGTGCCAGCAGTTTAGGGGGAGGCGCGTGGAATGAGCAGTTCTTC.

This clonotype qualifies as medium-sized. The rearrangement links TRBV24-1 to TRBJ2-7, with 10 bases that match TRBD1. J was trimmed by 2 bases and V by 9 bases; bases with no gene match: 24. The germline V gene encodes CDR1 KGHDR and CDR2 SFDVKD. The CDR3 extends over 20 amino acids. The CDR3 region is CATGSVGGQGLYLRPYEQYF. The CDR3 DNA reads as TGTGCCACCGGATCGGTCGGGGGACAGGGGCTTTACCTAAGACCCTACGAGCAGTACTTC.

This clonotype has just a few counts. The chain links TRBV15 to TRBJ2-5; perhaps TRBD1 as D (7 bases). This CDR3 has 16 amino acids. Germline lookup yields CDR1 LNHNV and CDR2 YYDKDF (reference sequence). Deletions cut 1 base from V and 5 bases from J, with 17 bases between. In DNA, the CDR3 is TGTGCCACCAGCAGAGCCGGGACCCCAGGGGGGGAGACCCAGTACTTC. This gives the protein CATSRAGTPGGETQYF.

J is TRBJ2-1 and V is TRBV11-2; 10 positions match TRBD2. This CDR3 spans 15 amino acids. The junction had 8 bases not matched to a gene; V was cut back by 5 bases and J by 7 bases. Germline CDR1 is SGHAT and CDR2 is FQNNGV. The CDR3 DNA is TGTGCCAGCAGCAGAGAGCGGGAGGGCCGGAATGAGCAGTTCTTC. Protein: CASSREREGRNEQFF. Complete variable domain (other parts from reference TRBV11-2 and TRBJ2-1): EAGVAQSPRYKIIEKRQSVAFWCNPISGHATLYWYQQILGQGPKLLIQFQNNGVVDDSQLPKDRFSAERLKGVDSTLKIQPAKLEDSAVYLCASSREREGRNEQFFGPGTRLTVL.

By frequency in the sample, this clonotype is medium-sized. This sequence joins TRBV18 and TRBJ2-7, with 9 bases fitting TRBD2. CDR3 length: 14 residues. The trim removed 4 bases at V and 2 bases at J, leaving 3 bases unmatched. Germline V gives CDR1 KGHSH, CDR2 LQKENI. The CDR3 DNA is TGTGCCAGCTCACGACTAGCGGCAACCTACGAGCAGTACTTC. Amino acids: CASSRLAATYEQYF.

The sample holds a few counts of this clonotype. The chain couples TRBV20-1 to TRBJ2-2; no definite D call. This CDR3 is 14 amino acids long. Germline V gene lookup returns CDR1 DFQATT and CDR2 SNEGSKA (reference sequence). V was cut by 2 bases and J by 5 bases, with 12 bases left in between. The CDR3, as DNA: TGCAGTGCTAGATTTCCCCTGCGGACCGGGGAGCTGTTTTTT. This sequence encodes CSARFPLRTGELFF.

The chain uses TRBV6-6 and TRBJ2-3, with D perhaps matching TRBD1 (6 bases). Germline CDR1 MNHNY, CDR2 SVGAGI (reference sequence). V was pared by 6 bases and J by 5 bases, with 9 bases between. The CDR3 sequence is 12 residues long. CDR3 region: CASRTGRDTQYF. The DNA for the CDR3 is TGTGCCAGCAGAACAGGGAGAGATACGCAGTATTTT.

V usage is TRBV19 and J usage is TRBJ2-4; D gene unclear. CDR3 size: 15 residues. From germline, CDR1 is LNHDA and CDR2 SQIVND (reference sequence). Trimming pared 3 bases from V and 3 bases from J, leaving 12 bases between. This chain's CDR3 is CASSIGVVDKNIQYF. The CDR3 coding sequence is TGTGCCAGTAGTATCGGCGTTGTTGACAAAAACATTCAGTACTTC. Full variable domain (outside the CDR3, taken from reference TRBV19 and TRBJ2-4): DGGITQSPKYLFRKEGQNVTLSCEQNLNHDAMYWYRQDPGQGLRLIYYSQIVNDFQKGDIAEGYSVSREKKESFPLTVTSAQKNPTAFYLCASSIGVVDKNIQYFGAGTRLSVL.

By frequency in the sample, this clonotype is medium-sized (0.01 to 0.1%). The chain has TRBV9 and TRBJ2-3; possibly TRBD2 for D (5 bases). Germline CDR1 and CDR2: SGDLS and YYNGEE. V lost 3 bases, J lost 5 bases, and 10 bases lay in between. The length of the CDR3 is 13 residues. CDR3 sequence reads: CASSGRREDTQYF. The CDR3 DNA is TGTGCCAGCAGCGGCAGACGGGAAGATACGCAGTATTTT.

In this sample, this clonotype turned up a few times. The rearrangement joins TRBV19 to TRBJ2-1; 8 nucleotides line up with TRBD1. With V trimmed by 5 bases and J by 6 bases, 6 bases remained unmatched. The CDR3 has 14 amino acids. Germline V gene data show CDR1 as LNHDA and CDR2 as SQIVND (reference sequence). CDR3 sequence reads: CASSSGQGGNEQFF. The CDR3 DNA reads TGTGCCAGTAGTTCCGGACAGGGAGGCAATGAGCAGTTCTTC.

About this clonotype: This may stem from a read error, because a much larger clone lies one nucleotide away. CDR3 in amino acids: CASSPHQRAHNEQFF. DNA of the CDR3: TGTGCCAGCAGTCCCCACCAGCGGGCCCACAATGAGCAGTTCTTC. V gene TRBV28 combines with J gene TRBJ2-1, with D maybe TRBD2 (6 bases). This CDR3 contains 15 residues. V was clipped by 5 bases and J by 5 bases, with 16 bases between them. The germline gives CDR1 MDHEN, CDR2 SYDVKM.

CDR3 loop: CSARAPGSWGEQYF. The CDR3 DNA is TGCAGTGCTAGAGCCCCGGGTAGCTGGGGCGAGCAGTACTTC. The chain couples TRBV20-1 to TRBJ2-7; no definite D call. Germline CDR1 is DFQATT and CDR2 is SNEGSKA (reference sequence). The CDR3 is 14 amino acids. Deletions cut 1 base from V and 6 bases from J, with 16 bases between.

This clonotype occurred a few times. Written as DNA, the CDR3 is TGTGCCACCAGTGACCTTGGGACAGATTACACCGGGGAGCTGTTTTTT. Residues: CATSDLGTDYTGELFF. The chain carries TRBV24-1 and TRBJ2-2, with 7 bases matching TRBD1. Per germline, CDR1 KGHDR and CDR2 SFDVKD. V dropped 4 bases and J dropped 3; count of bases not matched to a gene: 7. This CDR3 is 16 amino acids long.

In DNA form, the CDR3 reads TGTGCCAGCAGTTTTCCACAGGGATACCGCCACAATGAGCAGTTCTTC. Translated, it gives CASSFPQGYRHNEQFF. The gene calls are TRBV12-3 or TRBV12-4 and TRBJ2-1; D is possibly TRBD1 (6 bases). Deletions cut 3 bases from V and 5 bases from J, with 17 bases between. The CDR3 is made up of 16 amino acids.

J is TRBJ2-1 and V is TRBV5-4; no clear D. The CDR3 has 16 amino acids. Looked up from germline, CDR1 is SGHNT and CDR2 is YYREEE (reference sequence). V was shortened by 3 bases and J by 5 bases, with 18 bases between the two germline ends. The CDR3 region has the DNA TGTGCCAGCAGCTCACCTCGGGCCGAGCCCCACAATGAGCAGTTCTTC. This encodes CASSSPRAEPHNEQFF.

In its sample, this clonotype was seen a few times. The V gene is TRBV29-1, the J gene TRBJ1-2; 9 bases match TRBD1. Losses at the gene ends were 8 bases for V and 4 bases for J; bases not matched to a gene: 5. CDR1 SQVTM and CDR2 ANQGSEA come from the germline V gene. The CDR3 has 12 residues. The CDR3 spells CSIGQGTYGYTF. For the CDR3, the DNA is TGCAGCATAGGACAGGGGACCTATGGCTACACCTTC.

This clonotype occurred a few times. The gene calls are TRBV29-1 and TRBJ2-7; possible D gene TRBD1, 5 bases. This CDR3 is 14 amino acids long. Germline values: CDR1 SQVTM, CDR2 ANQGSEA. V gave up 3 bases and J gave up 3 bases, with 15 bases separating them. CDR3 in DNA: TGCAGCGTTGACGGCGCTGAAAGGGGCTACGAGCAGTACTTC. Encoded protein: CSVDGAERGYEQYF.

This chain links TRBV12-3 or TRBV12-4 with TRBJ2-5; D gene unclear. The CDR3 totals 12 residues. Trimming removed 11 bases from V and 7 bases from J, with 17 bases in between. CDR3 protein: CAVGSGPLTQYF. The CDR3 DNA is TGTGCCGTAGGAAGTGGGCCTCTGACCCAGTACTTC.